The 7 T cell receptor beta chains in this list originate from one sample, sequenced in a study of brain metastases from non-small cell lung cancer. The data were produced by immunoSEQ multiplex PCR, yet TCRdb's version contains in-frame clones alone and is incomplete. The sample includes 13,000 to 15,000 clones, over 75% of them seen just once. Sequencing used primary lung tumor tissue. These receptors came from a donor at least 40 years old with non-small cell lung cancer.

This chain links TRBV3-1 (or the pseudogene TRBV3-2) with TRBJ2-1; 7 positions match TRBD1. This CDR3 comprises 18 residues. CDR1 is LGHDT, CDR2 YNNKEL, per germline (reference sequence). J was trimmed by 14 bases and V by 0 bases; bases with no gene match: 22. The DNA for the CDR3 is TGTGCCAGCAGCCAAGATCTAGTAATGAGACAGGGATCCCCGGTAGAGTTCTTC. Translated: CASSQDLVMRQGSPVEFF.

The rearrangement links TRBV19 to TRBJ1-2; D is uncertain. This CDR3 is built from 14 residues. Germline assignment: CDR1 LNHDA and CDR2 SQIVND (reference sequence). V was shortened by 5 bases and J by 0 bases, with 10 bases between the two germline ends. The CDR3 sequence: CASSPGVSNYGYTF. In DNA, the CDR3 is TGTGCCAGTAGTCCCGGGGTTTCTAACTATGGCTACACCTTC.

The J gene is TRBJ2-3, the V gene TRBV5-1, with D hard to call. Trimming stripped 5 bases from V and 2 bases from J, with 9 bases between. CDR3 length: 13 amino acids. CDR1 SGHRS and CDR2 YFSETQ come from the germline V gene. CDR3 sequence reads: CASRPIITDTQYF. The CDR3 DNA reads as TGCGCCAGCAGGCCGATCATCACAGATACGCAGTATTTT.

The chain joins TRBV5-1 to TRBJ2-2; D remains unclear. Judging by the DNA end, TRBJ1-3 fits better; the J call may be wrong. This CDR3 is built from 14 residues. Germline CDR1 and CDR2: SGHRS and YFSETQ. The CDR3 is CASSNTEGENTIYF. CDR3 DNA sequence: TGCGCCAGCAGCAATACAGAGGGAGAAAACACCATATATTTT.

This clone was detected once. V usage is TRBV7-2 and J usage is TRBJ1-3, with no clear D. Germline-derived CDR1 and CDR2 are SGHTA and FQGNSA. Trimming cost V 0 bases and J 0 bases, with 15 bases left between them. CDR3 length: 18 residues. CDR3 in DNA: TGTGCCAGCAGCTTAGCAGGGATCCAACTGAGCTCTGGAAACACCATATATTTT. Amino acids: CASSLAGIQLSSGNTIYF.

The chain recombines TRBV27 with TRBJ1-6; possible D gene TRBD1, 5 bases. With 5 bases removed from V and 3 bases from J, the gap between germline ends came to 14 bases. In germline, CDR1 is MNHEY, CDR2 SMNVEV (reference sequence). This CDR3 contains 16 residues. This chain's CDR3 is CASSVRVFGYNSPLHF. CDR3 coding DNA: TGTGCCAGCAGTGTCAGGGTTTTTGGCTATAATTCACCCCTCCACTTT.

The chain links TRBV7-9 to TRBJ2-3, with TRBD1 as a possible D gene (5 bases). From germline, CDR1 is SEHNR and CDR2 FQNEAQ (reference sequence). The CDR3 runs 17 residues. Trimming removed 1 base from V and 1 base from J, with 15 bases in between. The CDR3 nucleotides read TGTGCCAGCAGCTTAGGTGGGGCCCCACCGGGCACAGATACGCAGTATTTT. Protein product: CASSLGGAPPGTDTQYF.